Each of the 28 T cell receptor beta chains below was sequenced from the same sample in a study of cytomegalovirus exposure and HLA in healthy donors. PCR amplification relied on 60 Vbeta primers (plus 13 Jbeta primers). Sequencing was performed with immunoSEQ multiplex PCR; in TCRdb, only in-frame clones are kept and a portion is missing. The data show about 110,000 clones, with 76% seen just once and about 8% held by the top ten. Sequencing was done on a sample of PBMCs. The receptors were gathered from a woman between 50 and 59 years old in good health and CMV-seropositive.

The CDR3 DNA reads TGTGCCAGCAGCCAACAGGGTAATTCACCCCTCCACTTT. Protein: CASSQQGNSPLHF. The chain couples TRBV7-3 to TRBJ1-6; possibly TRBD1 for D (6 bases). V was pared by 5 bases and J by 6 bases, with 8 bases between. The V gene's germline CDR1 is SGHTA and CDR2 FQGTGA. The CDR3 covers 13 residues.

The chain links TRBV6-5 to TRBJ1-5; 9 bases are a match to TRBD1. Looked up from germline, CDR1 is MNHEY and CDR2 is SVGAGI. V lost 6 bases and J lost 7; bases outside the gene matches: 10. CDR3 length: 15 residues. The CDR3 protein is CASRPTTGGGQPQHF. CDR3 bases: TGTGCCAGCAGACCTACGACAGGGGGAGGCCAGCCCCAGCATTTT.

The J gene is TRBJ2-5, the V gene TRBV11-3, with D possibly being TRBD2 (5 bases). The CDR3 has 13 residues. The ends were cut back, 5 bases at V and 2 bases at J, with 9 bases in the middle. Germline V lookup: CDR1 SGHNT, CDR2 YENEEA. The CDR3 DNA sequence: TGTGCCAGCAGCCTCGGGATGCAAGAGACCCAGTACTTC. It encodes CASSLGMQETQYF.

This clone was seen more than once but under ten times. V and J are TRBV7-9 and TRBJ1-4; no firm D call. This CDR3 has 17 residues. Per germline, CDR1 SEHNR and CDR2 FQNEAQ (reference sequence). With 5 bases removed from V and 0 bases from J, the gap between germline ends came to 16 bases. The CDR3 reads CASSRGRQFATNEKLFF. The CDR3 DNA sequence: TGTGCCAGCAGCCGGGGTCGGCAGTTCGCAACTAATGAAAAACTGTTTTTT.

This clone was seen a handful of times. The V call is TRBV29-1, the J call TRBJ2-3; D call uncertain. CDR1 and CDR2 from the germline V gene are SQVTM and ANQGSEA. V was trimmed by 0 bases and J by 2 bases, leaving 12 bases between them. The CDR3 covers 15 residues. Here the CDR3 reads CSVEDRSPVTDTQYF. CDR3 DNA: TGCAGCGTTGAAGATCGAAGTCCAGTCACAGATACGCAGTATTTT.

The gene calls are TRBV28 and TRBJ2-1, with no clear D. The CDR3 runs to 13 residues. Trimming shortened V by 2 bases and J by 9 bases, and 11 bases separated the two germline ends. Germline CDR1 and CDR2: MDHEN and SYDVKM. CDR3 coding DNA: TGTGCCAGCAGTTTACAAGAGGTTGGTGAGCAGTTCTTC. Amino acids: CASSLQEVGEQFF.

The gene calls are TRBV5-4 and TRBJ2-3, with 8 positions matching TRBD2. The CDR3 extends over 15 amino acids. Germline V gene data show CDR1 as SGHNT and CDR2 as YYREEE (reference sequence). V trimming: 6 bases; J trimming: 3 bases; junction bases outside the gene matches: 9. CDR3 sequence (DNA): TGTGCCAGCACCGGGAGGAGCGGGGGAACAGATACGCAGTATTTT. Translating gives CASTGRSGGTDTQYF. Combining the CDR3 with reference TRBV5-4 and TRBJ2-3 gives the whole variable domain ETGVTQSPTHLIKTRGQQVTLRCSSQSGHNTVSWYQQALGQGPQFIFQYYREEENGRGNFPPRFSGLQFPNYSSELNVNALELDDSALYLCASTGRSGGTDTQYFGPGTRLTVL.

This chain joins TRBV5-1 and TRBJ2-1; the match to TRBD2 covers 13 bases. The CDR3 sequence is 18 residues long. Losses at the gene ends were 4 bases for V and 3 bases for J; bases not matched to a gene: 10. The germline gives CDR1 SGHRS, CDR2 YFSETQ. CDR3 protein: CASSATRLAGGGYNEQFF. In DNA, the CDR3 is TGCGCCAGCAGCGCCACGAGACTAGCGGGGGGCGGCTACAATGAGCAGTTCTTC.

As for this clone: At one end, the junction sequence differs from germline, possibly due to a read error. The V gene is TRBV7-9, the J gene TRBJ2-3; the match to TRBD1 covers 7 bases. This CDR3 comprises 16 residues. Germline-derived CDR1 and CDR2 are SEHNR and FQNEAQ (reference sequence). CDR3 in DNA: TGTTCCAGCAGCCTCACAGGGGCGGCTAACACAGATACGCAGTATTTT. Residues: CSSSLTGAANTDTQYF.

The chain combines TRBV7-3 with TRBJ2-2; TRBD1 aligns across 7 bases. The length of the CDR3 is 14 residues. The V segment lost 1 base and the J segment 6 bases; nucleotides outside the gene matches: 2. Germline lookup yields CDR1 SGHTA and CDR2 FQGTGA. CDR3 sequence reads: CASSLRGGAGELFF. The DNA for the CDR3 is TGTGCCAGCAGCTTAAGAGGGGGCGCCGGGGAGCTGTTTTTT.

For the CDR3, the DNA is TGTGCCAGCAGCTTTCCCCCTTCTGGGGCCAACGTCCTGACTTTC. Its translation is CASSFPPSGANVLTF. The rearrangement uses TRBV7-9 and TRBJ2-6; D call uncertain. CDR1 is SEHNR and CDR2 is FQNEAQ in the germline V gene (reference sequence). The CDR3 spans 15 residues. Trimming removed 3 bases from V and 1 base from J, with 7 bases in between.

The chain is built from TRBV5-6 and TRBJ2-7; TRBD1 matches 7 bases. CDR3 length: 16 residues. Germline CDR1 SGHDT, CDR2 YYEEEE. The V segment lost 2 bases and the J segment 5 bases; nucleotides outside the gene matches: 13. CDR3 residues: CASSFFSGTEGNEQYF. The CDR3 DNA follows: TGTGCCAGCAGCTTTTTCTCCGGGACAGAGGGTAACGAGCAGTACTTC.

This clone was recorded a few times. Other DNA sequences in the sample encode the same CDR3. CDR3 bases: TGTGCCAGCAGTTACTCTGAGGGGAACACTGAAGCTTTCTTT. Translated, it gives CASSYSEGNTEAFF. V is TRBV6-5 and J is TRBJ1-1; D ambiguous. The V end was cut by 0 bases, the J end by 1 base, with 6 bases between. There are 14 residues in the CDR3. Germline V gene sequence: CDR1 MNHEY, CDR2 SVGAGI.

This clone has just a few counts. This chain links TRBV18 with TRBJ1-1; TRBD1 is a possible D gene (6 bases). V was cut by 2 bases and J by 5 bases, with 9 bases left in between. CDR1 and CDR2 from the germline V gene are KGHSH and LQKENI. The CDR3 loop spans 13 amino acids. CDR3 bases: TGTGCCAGCTCACCAAGCGGACAGACTGAAGCTTTCTTT. It encodes CASSPSGQTEAFF.

The CDR3 DNA sequence: TGTGCCAGCATGGAGCGGGGGGCCCAATACGAGCAGTACTTC. This sequence encodes CASMERGAQYEQYF. This chain joins TRBV2 and TRBJ2-7, with 9 positions matching TRBD2. CDR1 is SNHLY, CDR2 FYNNEI, per germline. V shed 7 bases and J 4 bases; nucleotides not matched to a gene: 8. The CDR3 is made up of 14 amino acids.

V is TRBV5-4 and J is TRBJ1-1; D may be TRBD1 (6 bases). Between the trimmed V and J ends, which lost 0 bases and 4 bases, there was a span of 10 bases. The CDR3 is 14 residues long. Per the germline V gene, CDR1 is SGHNT and CDR2 is YYREEE (reference sequence). The CDR3: CASSLVRGGTEAFF. The DNA for the CDR3 is TGTGCCAGCAGCTTGGTACGAGGGGGCACTGAAGCTTTCTTT.

The chain links TRBV2 to TRBJ1-2; 8 bases match TRBD1. This CDR3 has 12 residues. Germline values: CDR1 SNHLY, CDR2 FYNNEI. The V segment lost 9 bases and the J segment 7 bases; nucleotides outside the gene matches: 7. This CDR3 is CARQTGAGGYTF. CDR3 nucleotide sequence: TGTGCCAGACAGACAGGGGCGGGTGGCTACACCTTC.

The V gene is TRBV4-1, the J gene TRBJ2-2; 11 bases agree with TRBD1. After removal of 3 bases from V and 6 bases from J, the junction contained 3 bases not matched to a gene. Germline CDR1 is MGHRA and CDR2 is YSYEKL. The CDR3 consists of 15 residues. This CDR3 reads CASSQRDRGSGELFF. CDR3 in DNA: TGCGCCAGCAGCCAGCGGGACAGGGGGTCCGGGGAGCTGTTTTTT.

This chain uses TRBV5-5 with TRBJ2-1; 9 bases fit TRBD2. With 3 bases clipped from V and 8 bases from J, the junction kept 6 bases outside the gene matches. CDR1 and CDR2 from the germline V gene are SGHKS and YYEKEE (reference sequence). The CDR3 covers 14 residues. CDR3 in DNA: TGTGCCAGCAGCTCCATGGGCGGGGGGGATGAGCAGTTCTTC. Protein product: CASSSMGGGDEQFF.

V and J are TRBV9 and TRBJ2-7, with 8 bases aligning to TRBD1. CDR1 and CDR2 (germline): SGDLS, YYNGEE. The V gene end was trimmed by 3 bases and the J gene end by 4 bases; junction bases not matched to a gene: 12. This CDR3 comprises 16 residues. The CDR3 protein is CASSATTGDPRYEQYF. The CDR3 nucleotides are TGTGCCAGCAGCGCCACGACAGGGGATCCACGTTACGAGCAGTACTTC.

The genes are TRBV6-1 and TRBJ2-3; TRBD2 matches at 9 bases. The germline CDR1 and CDR2 sequences are MNHNS and SASEGT. With V trimmed by 5 bases and J by 3 bases, 3 bases remained unmatched. CDR3 length: 14 amino acids. The CDR3 coding sequence is TGTGCCAGCAGTTTGAGCGGGGGGACAGATACGCAGTATTTT. The encoded protein is CASSLSGGTDTQYF.

This sequence joins TRBV7-2 and TRBJ1-5, with D tentatively TRBD1 (5 bases). Between the trimmed V and J ends, which lost 2 bases and 1 base, there was a span of 9 bases. Germline loops: CDR1 SGHTA, CDR2 FQGNSA. CDR3 length equals 15 residues. CDR3 bases: TGTGCCAGCAGCTTACGCGGACAAAGCAATCAGCCCCAGCATTTT. Translated, it gives CASSLRGQSNQPQHF.

The CDR3 nucleotides read TGCGCCAGCAGCTTGAGCACCGATGCGAACACCGGGGAGCTGTTTTTT. This gives the protein CASSLSTDANTGELFF. The chain recombines TRBV5-1 with TRBJ2-2, with D hard to call. The CDR3 totals 16 residues. V was trimmed by 1 base and J by 0 bases, leaving 10 bases between them. In germline, CDR1 is SGHRS, CDR2 YFSETQ.

The J gene is TRBJ2-5, the V gene TRBV27; 9 bases are a match to TRBD1. The better agreement between TRBJ2-7 and the DNA end casts doubt on the J call. CDR3 size: 14 residues. Germline values: CDR1 MNHEY, CDR2 SMNVEV (reference sequence). The CDR3 loop reads CASSFTGGVYEQYF. DNA of the CDR3: TGTGCCAGCAGTTTTACAGGGGGCGTATACGAGCAGTACTTC.

The J gene is TRBJ2-3, the V gene TRBV23-1; tentative D call: TRBD2 (6 bases). TRBV23-1 is sorted into the ORF group, with uncertain function. The CDR3 loop spans 15 amino acids. V gave up 9 bases and J gave up 0 bases, with 16 bases separating them. The CDR3 DNA reads TGCGCCAGGCCCCCAAGCGCGGGGAGCACAGATACGCAGTATTTT. Its protein is CARPPSAGSTDTQYF.

The chain joins TRBV12-2 to TRBJ2-1; TRBD2 was called by the table and not checked on the DNA. TRBV12-2 is recorded as a pseudogene. The CDR3 runs 15 residues. The chain's CDR3 is CASRCWLQAGPRQFF. CDR3 bases: TGTGCAAGTCGCTGTTGGCTGCAAGCGGGACCACGCCAGTTCTTC.

The V call is TRBV19, the J call TRBJ2-3, with 7 nucleotides matching TRBD1. The ends lost 1 base at V and 4 bases at J; junction bases unmatched: 5. The CDR3 is 15 amino acids. Germline V lookup: CDR1 LNHDA, CDR2 SQIVND (reference sequence). The CDR3, as DNA: TGTGCCAGTAGTATAGGGGGGACAGTTTCAGATACGCAGTATTTT. Its protein product is CASSIGGTVSDTQYF.

The chain has TRBV28 and TRBJ2-3; weak D call: TRBD1 (5 bases). V lost 2 bases, J lost 3 bases, and 6 bases lay in between. Germline V CDR1 and CDR2: MDHEN, SYDVKM. CDR3 length: 13 amino acids. CDR3 DNA sequence: TGTGCCAGCAGTTTAGACAGAACAGATACGCAGTATTTT. Protein sequence: CASSLDRTDTQYF.